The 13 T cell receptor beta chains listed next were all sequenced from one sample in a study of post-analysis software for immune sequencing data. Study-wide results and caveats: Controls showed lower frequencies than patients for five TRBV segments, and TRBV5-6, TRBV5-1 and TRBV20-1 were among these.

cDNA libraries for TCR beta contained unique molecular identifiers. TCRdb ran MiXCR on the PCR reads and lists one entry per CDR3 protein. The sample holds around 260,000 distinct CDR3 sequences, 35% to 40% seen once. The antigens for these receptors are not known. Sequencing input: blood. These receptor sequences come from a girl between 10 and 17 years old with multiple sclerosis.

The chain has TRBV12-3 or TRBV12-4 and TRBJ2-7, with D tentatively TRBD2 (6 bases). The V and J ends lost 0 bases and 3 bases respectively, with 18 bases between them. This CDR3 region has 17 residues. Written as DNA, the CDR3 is TGTGCCAGCAGTTTAGCGCTACTTAGGCAGGACTACTACGAGCAGTACTTC. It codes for CASSLALLRQDYYEQYF.

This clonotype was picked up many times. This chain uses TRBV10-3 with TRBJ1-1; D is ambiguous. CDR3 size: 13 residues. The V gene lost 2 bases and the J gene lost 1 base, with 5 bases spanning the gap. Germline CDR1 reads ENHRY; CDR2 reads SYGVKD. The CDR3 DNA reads TGTGCCATCAGTGAGGTGGCGAACACTGAAGCTTTCTTT. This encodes CAISEVANTEAFF.

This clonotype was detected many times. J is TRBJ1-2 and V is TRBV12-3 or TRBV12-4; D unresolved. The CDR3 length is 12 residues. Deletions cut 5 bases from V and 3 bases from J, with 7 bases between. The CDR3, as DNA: TGTGCCAGCAGTCGAAGTGACTATGGCTACACCTTC. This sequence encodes CASSRSDYGYTF.

This CDR3 is CASSPGQYYSNQPQHF. CDR3 in DNA: TGTGCCAGCTCACCGGGACAGTACTATAGCAATCAGCCCCAGCATTTT. This sequence joins TRBV18 and TRBJ1-5; 7 bases map to TRBD1. Germline loops: CDR1 KGHSH, CDR2 LQKENI. Losses at the gene ends were 3 bases for V and 0 bases for J; bases not matched to a gene: 5. This CDR3 region has 16 residues.

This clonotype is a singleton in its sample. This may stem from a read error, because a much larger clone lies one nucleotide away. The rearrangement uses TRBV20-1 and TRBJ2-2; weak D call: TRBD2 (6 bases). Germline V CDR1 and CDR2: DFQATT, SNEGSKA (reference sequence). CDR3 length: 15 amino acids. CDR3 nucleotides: TGCAGTGCTAGGGTGGACTACACGGACACCGGGGAGCGGTTTTTT. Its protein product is CSARVDYTDTGERFF.

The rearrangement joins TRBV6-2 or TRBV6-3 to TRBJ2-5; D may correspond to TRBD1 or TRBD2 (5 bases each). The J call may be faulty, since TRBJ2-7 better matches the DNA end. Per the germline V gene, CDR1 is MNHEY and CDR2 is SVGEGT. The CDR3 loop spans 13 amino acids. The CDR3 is CASSYSNGGEQYF. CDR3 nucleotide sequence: TGTGCCAGCAGTTACTCGAATGGGGGCGAGCAGTACTTC.

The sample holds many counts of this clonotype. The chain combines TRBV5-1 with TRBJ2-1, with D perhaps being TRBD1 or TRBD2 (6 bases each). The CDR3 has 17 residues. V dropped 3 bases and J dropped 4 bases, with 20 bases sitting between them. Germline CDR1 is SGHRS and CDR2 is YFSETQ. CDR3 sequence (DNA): TGCGCCAGCAGCTCCCGTCCCCCGGGGGCTGGGTACAATGAGCAGTTCTTC. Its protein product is CASSSRPPGAGYNEQFF.

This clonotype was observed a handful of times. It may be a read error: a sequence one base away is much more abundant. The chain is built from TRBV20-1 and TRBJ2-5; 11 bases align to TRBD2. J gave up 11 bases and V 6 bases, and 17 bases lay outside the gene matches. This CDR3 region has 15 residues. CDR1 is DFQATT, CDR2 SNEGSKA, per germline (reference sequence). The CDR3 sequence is CSAPLAGGTYNEQYF. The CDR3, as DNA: TGCAGTGCCCCGCTAGCGGGGGGTACTTACAATGAGCAGTACTTC.

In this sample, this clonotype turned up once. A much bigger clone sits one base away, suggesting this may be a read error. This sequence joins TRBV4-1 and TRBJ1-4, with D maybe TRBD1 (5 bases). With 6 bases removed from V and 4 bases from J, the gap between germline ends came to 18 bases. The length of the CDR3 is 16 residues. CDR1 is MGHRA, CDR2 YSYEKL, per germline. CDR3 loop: CASRPSPGIGNEKLFF. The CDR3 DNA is TGCGCCAGCAGACCGTCACCAGGGATTGGTAATGAAAAACTGTTTTTT.

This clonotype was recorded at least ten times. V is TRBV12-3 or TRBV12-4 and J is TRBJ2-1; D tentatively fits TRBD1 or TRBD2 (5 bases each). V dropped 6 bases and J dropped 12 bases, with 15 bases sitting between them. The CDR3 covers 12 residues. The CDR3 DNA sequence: TGTGCCAGCAGCCGTGGGGACCTCGGGCAGTTCTTC. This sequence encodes CASSRGDLGQFF.

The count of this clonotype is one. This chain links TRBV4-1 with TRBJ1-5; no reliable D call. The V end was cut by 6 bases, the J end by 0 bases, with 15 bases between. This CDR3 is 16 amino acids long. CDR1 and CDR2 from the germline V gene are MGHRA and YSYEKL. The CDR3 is CASRPSITVSNQPQHF. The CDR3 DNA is TGCGCCAGCAGACCAAGTATAACAGTTAGCAATCAGCCCCAGCATTTT.

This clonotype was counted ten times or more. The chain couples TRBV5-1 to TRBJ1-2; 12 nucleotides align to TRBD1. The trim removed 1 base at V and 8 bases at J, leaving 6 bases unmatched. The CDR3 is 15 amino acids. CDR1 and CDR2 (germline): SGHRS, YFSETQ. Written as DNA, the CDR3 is TGCGCCAGCAGCTTGTTCGGGACAGGGGGCGACGGCTACACCTTC. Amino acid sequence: CASSLFGTGGDGYTF.

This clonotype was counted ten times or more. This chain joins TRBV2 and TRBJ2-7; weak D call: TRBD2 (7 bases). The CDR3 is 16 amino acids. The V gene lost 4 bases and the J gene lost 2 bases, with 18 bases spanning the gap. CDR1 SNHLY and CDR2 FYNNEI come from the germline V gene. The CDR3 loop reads CASSAPRGGHTYEQYF. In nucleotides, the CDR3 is TGTGCCAGCAGTGCGCCTAGGGGGGGGCACACCTACGAGCAGTACTTC.